A single sample is the source of the 4 T cell receptor beta chains below, sequenced in a study of OX40 agonist ivuxolimab in advanced cancers. Libraries were prepared by immunoSEQ multiplex PCR; TCRdb keeps only in-frame clonotypes and omits some of them. The table lists under 70,000 clones, approximately 83% of them singletons. The material was CD4+ or CD8+ T cells sorted from blood, obtained in a trial of the OX40 agonist ivuxolimab. The receptors originated from an adult with an advanced solid tumor such as melanoma, head and neck, liver or kidney cancer.

V gene TRBV25-1 combines with J gene TRBJ1-2; D perhaps matches TRBD1 (6 bases). Trimming stripped 3 bases from V and 2 bases from J, with 13 bases between. The CDR3 consists of 15 residues. Germline CDR1 reads MGHDK; CDR2 reads SYGVNS. The CDR3 nucleotides are TGTGCCAGCAGTGAGTGGGACACTCTCAACTATGGCTACACCTTC. It specifies CASSEWDTLNYGYTF.

The chain employs TRBV5-4 and TRBJ2-7; no reliable D call. The V and J ends lost 0 bases and 5 bases respectively, with 6 bases between them. The CDR3 is made up of 12 amino acids. The germline V gene has CDR1 SGHNT and CDR2 YYREEE (reference sequence). The CDR3 bases are TGTGCCAGCAGCTTGGTATCCCACGAGCAGTACTTC. Translated: CASSLVSHEQYF.

This clone was observed a few times. This same CDR3 is encoded by further DNA sequences in the sample. The gene calls are TRBV6-5 and TRBJ2-1, with 7 positions matching TRBD1. The CDR3 is 12 residues long. Trimming took 5 bases from V and 6 from J; bases not matched to a gene: 1. Germline-derived CDR1 and CDR2 are MNHEY and SVGAGI. CDR3 nucleotide sequence: TGTGCCAGCAGTCCAGGGGGCAATGAGCAGTTCTTC. It specifies CASSPGGNEQFF.

As regards this clone: The CDR3 does not close with the conserved phenylalanine or tryptophan, likely indicating a read error. The V and J genes are TRBV2 and TRBJ1-6; TRBD1 aligns across 7 bases. With V trimmed by 6 bases and J by 6 bases, 5 bases remained unmatched. Germline V CDR1 and CDR2: SNHLY, FYNNEI. The CDR3 consists of 14 residues. CDR3 DNA: TGTGCCAGCAGCGCGGGACAGACTAATTCACCCCTCCACCTT. Its protein is CASSAGQTNSPLHL.